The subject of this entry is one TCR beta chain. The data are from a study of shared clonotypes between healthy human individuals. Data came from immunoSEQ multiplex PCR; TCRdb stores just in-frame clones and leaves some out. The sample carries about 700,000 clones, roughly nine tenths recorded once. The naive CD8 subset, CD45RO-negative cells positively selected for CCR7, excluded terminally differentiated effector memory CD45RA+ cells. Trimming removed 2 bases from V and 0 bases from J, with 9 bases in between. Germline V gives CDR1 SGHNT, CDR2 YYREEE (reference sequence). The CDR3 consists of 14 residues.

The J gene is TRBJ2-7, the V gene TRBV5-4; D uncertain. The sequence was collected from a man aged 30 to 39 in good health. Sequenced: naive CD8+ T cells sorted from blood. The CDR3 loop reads CASSFYAGSYEQYF. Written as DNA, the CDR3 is TGTGCCAGCAGCTTTTATGCAGGCTCCTACGAGCAGTACTTC.